This is a list of T cell receptor beta chains from one sample in a study of shared T cell receptors in the human thymus. Sequencing used immunoSEQ multiplex PCR; TCRdb keeps in-frame clones, though not all of them. This table has over 650,000 clones, around 87% appearing once. The data were also submitted as part of a second study, on human thymus T cells.

The specimen was thymocytes. The receptor set was obtained from a boy under two years old with a congenital heart defect. The CDR3 runs from the conserved cysteine through the conserved F or W. D genes are given only for firm matches. Clone size is given for some rows only: seen once, a few or many times, or a class if the clone is expanded.

TRBJ2-1,once,TRBD2,TRBV5-4,TGTGCCAGCAGCTGGGGAGGGTTCGGGACGGAGCGGCGTTACAATGAGCAGTTCTTC,CASSWGGFGTERRYNEQFF
TRBJ1-6,NA,TRBD1,TRBV7-8,TGTGCCAGCAGCCCCTACGGCGGACAGGGCTATAATTCACCCCTCCACTTT,CASSPYGGQGYNSPLHF
TRBJ2-3,NA,NA,TRBV5-1,TGCGCCAGCAGCCCGGGCGGGCCTGGGTCAGATACGCAGTATTTT,CASSPGGPGSDTQYF
TRBJ1-2,NA,TRBD1,TRBV19,TGTGCCAGTAGTATAGGACACCGGGACAGGGTTCGCGCTAACTATGGCTACACCTTC,CASSIGHRDRVRANYGYTF
TRBJ1-5,NA,TRBD1,TRBV7-8,TGTGCCAGCAGTTACCGGGACAGGCCGAATCAGCCCCAGCATTTT,CASSYRDRPNQPQHF
TRBJ2-7,NA,TRBD2,TRBV10-3,TGTGCCATCAGTGACGGGGAGGGCTTCTCCTACGAGCAGTACTTC,CAISDGEGFSYEQYF
TRBJ2-1,NA,TRBD2,TRBV6-4,TGTGCCAGCAGTGAGAAAGACGTGACTAGCGGGACCTACAATGAGCAGTTCTTC,CASSEKDVTSGTYNEQFF
TRBJ2-1,NA,TRBD2,TRBV2,TGTGCCAGCAGTGATTACGGAAATAGCGGGAGTTTTAGCAATGAGCAGTTCTTC,CASSDYGNSGSFSNEQFF
TRBJ2-7,NA,TRBD1,TRBV9,TGTGCCAGCAGCGTAGGGGACAGGGTCGTCGAGCAGTACTTC,CASSVGDRVVEQYF
TRBJ2-7,NA,NA,TRBV14,TGTGCCAGCAGCCAAGCACCGGCAGGTCCCCCCTACGAGCAGTACTTC,CASSQAPAGPPYEQYF
TRBJ2-1,few,NA,TRBV7-2,TGTGCCAGCAGCTTAGGTGGAGGGGTCTACAATGAGCAGTTCTTC,CASSLGGGVYNEQFF
TRBJ2-7,NA,NA,TRBV14,TGTGCCAGCAGCCAAGAACCCAGGGCCACCTACGAGCAGTACTTC,CASSQEPRATYEQYF
TRBJ2-7,NA,TRBD1,TRBV18,TGTGCCAGCTCAACCCCCGGGACAGGGGAGAGGAACGAGCAGTACTTC,CASSTPGTGERNEQYF
TRBJ2-7,NA,TRBD1,TRBV10-1,TGCGCCAGCAGTGAGGCATCCCAGGGGGACAATAGCTCCTACGAGCAGTACTTC,CASSEASQGDNSSYEQYF
TRBJ2-1,once,NA,TRBV7-8,TGTGCCAGCAGCTTTGGTAGTTTCCACAATGAGCAGTTCTTC,CASSFGSFHNEQFF
TRBJ2-7,NA,TRBD1,TRBV6-5,TGTGCCACGAATAACCGACAGGGCCACGAGCAGTACTTC,CATNNRQGHEQYF
TRBJ2-7,few,NA,TRBV15,TGTGCCACCAGCAGAGAAGAGGAGTCCTACGAGCAGTACTTC,CATSREEESYEQYF
TRBJ2-7,NA,TRBD1,TRBV5-4,TGTGCCAGCAGCCACGGACAGGGGCGCTCCTACGAGCAGTACTTC,CASSHGQGRSYEQYF
TRBJ2-6,few,NA,TRBV4-3,TGCGCCAGCAGCCAAGATCCCACTGAACGGTCTGGGGCCAACGTCCTGACTTTC,CASSQDPTERSGANVLTF
TRBJ2-1,NA,NA,TRBV9,TGTGCCAGCAGCAAAGCTGGGGGGAATGAGCAGTTCTTC,CASSKAGGNEQFF